This entry lists 27 T cell receptor beta chains sequenced from one sample in a study of CXCR3-negative and CXCR3-positive naive CD8 T cells. Overall study results and limits: The study found more hydrophobic TRB CDR3s in CXCR3-positive naive cells than in CXCR3-negative naive cells.

No antigen is known for these receptors. UMI-labeled TRB cDNA libraries were prepared by 5' RACE. TCRdb re-called the 5' RACE reads; every CDR3 protein appears as one record, without DNA. The listing records some 54,000 distinct CDR3 sequences. Sequencing input: naive CXCR3+ CD8+ T cells from blood. Indicated subset: CD45RO-CCR7+CD27+CD95- naive CD8+ T cells expressing CXCR3 (TNR3+). Receptors were obtained from a human donor in good health. Some clones in this sample may be carry-over from other donors' samples.

The CDR3 spells CASSLDLGYGYTF. The chain links TRBV5-1 to TRBJ1-2. CDR1 is SGHRS and CDR2 is YFSETQ in the germline V gene. The CDR3 covers 13 residues.

V gene TRBV7-8 combines with J gene TRBJ2-5; with no DNA, the TCRdb D assignment of TRBD1 cannot be verified. This CDR3 spans 14 amino acids. Per germline, CDR1 SGHVS and CDR2 FQNEAQ. The CDR3 is CASSRLPGHETQYF.

The chain combines TRBV5-5 with TRBJ2-1; TCRdb gives TRBD1 as the D gene, but with no DNA this cannot be confirmed. The CDR3 sequence is 15 residues long. CDR1 SGHKS and CDR2 YYEKEE come from the germline V gene (reference sequence). The CDR3 sequence: CASIPGTGGGNEQFF.

The chain joins TRBV6-5 to TRBJ2-2; TCRdb indicates TRBD2, and absent DNA this call remains unverified. Germline V lookup: CDR1 MNHEY, CDR2 SVGAGI. CDR3 size: 19 residues. CDR3 region: CASVGAGLAGGPHTGELFF.

The rearrangement uses TRBV7-3 and TRBJ1-1. The CDR3 runs to 16 residues. CDR1 is SGHTA, CDR2 FQGTGA, per germline. CDR3 in amino acids: CAGSLIRMRADTEAFF.

The chain has TRBV24-1 and TRBJ2-2; the TCRdb call, TRBD1, lacks DNA for checking. The length of the CDR3 is 15 residues. Germline lookup yields CDR1 KGHDR and CDR2 SFDVKD. Here the CDR3 reads CATSHGLGETGGLFF.

V is TRBV18 and J is TRBJ2-2; no DNA is available, so the TRBD2 call from TCRdb remains unchecked. This CDR3 comprises 17 residues. Germline V gene lookup returns CDR1 KGHSH and CDR2 LQKENI. The CDR3 sequence: CASSPAGPFGSTGELFF.

The chain is built from TRBV20-1 and TRBJ2-3. The CDR3 is 15 amino acids. From germline, CDR1 is DFQATT and CDR2 SNEGSKA (reference sequence). The CDR3 sequence: CSARETPRVTDTQYF.

This chain links TRBV6-2 or TRBV6-3 with TRBJ2-3; the D call from TCRdb, TRBD1, cannot be confirmed without DNA. Germline lookup yields CDR1 MNHEY and CDR2 SVGEGT. This CDR3 spans 13 amino acids. The CDR3 spells CASEWGSTDTQYF.

This CDR3 is CASRDKYEKLFF. The chain has TRBV23-1 and TRBJ1-4; checking the TCRdb D call of TRBD1 is not possible without DNA. TRBV23-1 is an open reading frame, and its role is uncertain. The CDR3 runs 12 residues.

The chain has TRBV20-1 and TRBJ2-3. Germline loops: CDR1 DFQATT, CDR2 SNEGSKA (reference sequence). This CDR3 is 14 amino acids long. The chain's CDR3 is CSARDRWRTDTQYF.

The chain joins TRBV7-9 to TRBJ2-7; with no DNA, the TCRdb D assignment of TRBD2 cannot be verified. This CDR3 comprises 14 residues. Germline CDR1 SEHNR, CDR2 FQNEAQ (reference sequence). The CDR3 loop is CASTMGDRSYEQYF.

The gene calls are TRBV29-1 and TRBJ2-2; absent DNA, TCRdb's TRBD1 call cannot be checked. The length of the CDR3 is 13 residues. The germline gives CDR1 SQVTM, CDR2 ANQGSEA. This chain's CDR3 is CSVWGLNTGELFF.

The genes are TRBV7-9 and TRBJ1-1; lacking DNA, the TRBD1 call made by TCRdb goes unchecked. The germline V gene has CDR1 SEHNR and CDR2 FQNEAQ (reference sequence). The CDR3 consists of 16 residues. CDR3 sequence reads: CASSGDRTIKNTEAFF.

V usage is TRBV4-2 and J usage is TRBJ2-1; TCRdb picks TRBD2, but there is no DNA to check that call. CDR3 size: 16 residues. Germline lookup yields CDR1 LGHNA and CDR2 YNFKEQ. The CDR3 sequence: CASSQDGGSGGSVEFF.

This sequence joins TRBV29-1 and TRBJ2-3. Germline V gene sequence: CDR1 SQVTM, CDR2 ANQGSEA. This CDR3 comprises 11 residues. The CDR3: CSVEDSDTQYF.

The V and J genes are TRBV4-2 and TRBJ1-1. Germline-derived CDR1 and CDR2 are LGHNA and YNFKEQ. The CDR3 covers 16 residues. The CDR3 here is CASSQDLGLSGTEAFF.

The V gene is TRBV7-9, the J gene TRBJ2-7; TCRdb indicates TRBD1, and absent DNA this call remains unverified. Germline-derived CDR1 and CDR2 are SEHNR and FQNEAQ (reference sequence). The CDR3 length is 14 residues. The CDR3 sequence is CASSLQERAYEQYF.

The V and J genes are TRBV6-5 and TRBJ1-1; TCRdb's D call of TRBD1 is untestable without DNA. This CDR3 comprises 13 residues. Germline CDR1 is MNHEY and CDR2 is SVGAGI. The CDR3 spells CASSYGDTTEAFF.

The rearrangement links TRBV6-4 to TRBJ2-3; TCRdb reports TRBD1, a call that lacks DNA to check it against. This CDR3 is built from 14 residues. The V gene's germline CDR1 is MRHNA and CDR2 SNTAGT. CDR3 sequence reads: CASSEGDSTDTQYF.

V and J are TRBV12-3 or TRBV12-4 and TRBJ1-5; TCRdb picks TRBD1, but there is no DNA to check that call. The CDR3 is 15 residues long. The CDR3 is CASSLQGYGNQPQHF.

The rearrangement joins TRBV3-1 to TRBJ2-5; TCRdb designates TRBD1, a call that cannot be tested without DNA. The CDR3 extends over 17 amino acids. Germline CDR1 LGHDT, CDR2 YNNKEL (reference sequence). CDR3: CASRRQGTPTGQETQYF.

The chain carries TRBV2 and TRBJ2-3; the D call from TCRdb, TRBD1, cannot be confirmed without DNA. This CDR3 spans 19 amino acids. The V gene's germline CDR1 is SNHLY and CDR2 FYNNEI. This CDR3 reads CASSPLTGEPGFSTDTQYF.

The CDR3 region is CASSAQAGTNTGELFF. The J gene is TRBJ2-2, the V gene TRBV7-8; lacking DNA, the TRBD2 call made by TCRdb goes unchecked. This CDR3 spans 16 amino acids. Germline lookup yields CDR1 SGHVS and CDR2 FQNEAQ.

This chain joins TRBV7-9 and TRBJ1-5. The germline CDR1 and CDR2 sequences are SEHNR and FQNEAQ (reference sequence). The CDR3 covers 14 residues. CDR3 loop: CASSFSDSNQPQHF.

The J gene is TRBJ2-1, the V gene TRBV12-3 or TRBV12-4; TCRdb selects TRBD2, and the lack of DNA leaves this call unchecked. The CDR3 consists of 15 residues. The CDR3 spells CASTPFERSYNEQFF.

CDR3 protein: CASSLELNRDSPLHF. J is TRBJ1-6 and V is TRBV7-8; TCRdb outputs TRBD1, but without DNA this stays unchecked. The CDR3 totals 15 residues. Germline V gives CDR1 SGHVS, CDR2 FQNEAQ.